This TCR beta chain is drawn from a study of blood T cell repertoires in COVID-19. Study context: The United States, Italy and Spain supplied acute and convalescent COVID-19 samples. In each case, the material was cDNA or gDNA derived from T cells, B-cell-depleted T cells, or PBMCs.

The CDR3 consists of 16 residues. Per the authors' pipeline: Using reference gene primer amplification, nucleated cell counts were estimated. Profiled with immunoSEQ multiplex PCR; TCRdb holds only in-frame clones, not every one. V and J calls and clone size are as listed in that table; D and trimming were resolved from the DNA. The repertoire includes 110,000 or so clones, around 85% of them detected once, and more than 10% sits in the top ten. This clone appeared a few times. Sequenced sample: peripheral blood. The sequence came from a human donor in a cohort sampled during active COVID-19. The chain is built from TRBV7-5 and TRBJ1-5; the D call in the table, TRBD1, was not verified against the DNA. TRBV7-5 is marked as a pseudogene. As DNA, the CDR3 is TGTGTCAGAAGCTTCAGCAGGGAAAGTAGCAATCAGCCCCAGCATTTT. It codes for CVRSFSRESSNQPQHF.